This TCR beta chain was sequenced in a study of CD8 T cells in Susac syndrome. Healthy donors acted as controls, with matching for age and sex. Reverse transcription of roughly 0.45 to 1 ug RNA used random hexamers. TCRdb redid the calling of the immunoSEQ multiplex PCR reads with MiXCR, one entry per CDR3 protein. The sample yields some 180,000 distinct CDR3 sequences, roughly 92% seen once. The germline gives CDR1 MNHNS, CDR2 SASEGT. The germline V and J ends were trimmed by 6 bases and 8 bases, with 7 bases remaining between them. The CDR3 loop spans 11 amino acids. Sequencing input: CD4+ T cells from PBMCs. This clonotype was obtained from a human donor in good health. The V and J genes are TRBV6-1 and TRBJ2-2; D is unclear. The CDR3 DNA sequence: TGTGCCAGCAGGGAGTGGGGGGAGCTGTTTTTT. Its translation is CASREWGELFF.